These 30 T cell receptor beta chains were all obtained from the same sample, sequenced in a study of cytomegalovirus exposure and HLA in healthy donors (dated by TCRdb to 2015 to 2018). The library came from the immunoSEQ multiplex PCR assay. The multiplex PCR relied on a mix of 60 forward primers for TCR Vbeta segments and 13 reverse primers for TCR Jbeta segments. TCRdb retrieved this table from immuneACCESS and kept in-frame rearrangements only. Not all clones are present; in checked studies, unresolved V genes account for under half, and no reason is known for the remainder. This sample's listing comprises more than 40,000 clones. The ten top clones hold 2% to 2.5% of the sample. Sequenced: PBMCs. These receptor sequences come from a female donor in good health and CMV-seronegative.

V and J are TRBV5-6 and TRBJ1-2; D remains ambiguous. Trimming removed 0 bases from V and 4 bases from J, with 13 bases in between. The CDR3 covers 15 residues. Germline values: CDR1 SGHDT, CDR2 YYEEEE. Here the CDR3 DNA reads TGTGCCAGCAGCTTGGCGTCAGAAATCTTCTATGGCTACACCTTC. This sequence encodes CASSLASEIFYGYTF.

The chain links TRBV30 to TRBJ2-3, with 9 positions matching TRBD2. V lost 2 bases and J lost 0; bases outside the gene matches: 6. The CDR3 sequence is 16 residues long. CDR1 and CDR2 from the germline V gene are GTSNPN and SVGIG (reference sequence). CDR3 amino acids: CAWSRASGTSTDTQYF. DNA of the CDR3: TGTGCCTGGAGTAGAGCTAGCGGGACAAGCACAGATACGCAGTATTTT.

V and J are TRBV5-6 and TRBJ2-3; tentatively, D is TRBD2 (5 bases). CDR3 length: 16 residues. CDR1 is SGHDT, CDR2 YYEEEE, per germline. V was cut by 3 bases and J by 1 base, with 15 bases left in between. The CDR3 DNA reads TGTGCCAGCAGCTCATTAAGGTCCGGGGGCACAGATACGCAGTATTTT. Protein product: CASSSLRSGGTDTQYF.

This chain joins TRBV19 and TRBJ2-5; tentatively, D is TRBD1 (6 bases). The CDR3 runs 14 residues. V lost 5 bases and J 5 bases, leaving 15 bases between the germline ends. Germline V gene sequence: CDR1 LNHDA, CDR2 SQIVND (reference sequence). The DNA for the CDR3 is TGTGCCAGTAGTGTGCCGGGACAATGGGAGACCCAGTACTTC. This translates into CASSVPGQWETQYF.

The gene calls are TRBV5-6 and TRBJ1-5; D gene ambiguous. Trimming pared 3 bases from V and 5 bases from J, leaving 15 bases between. This CDR3 comprises 15 residues. Germline V gives CDR1 SGHDT, CDR2 YYEEEE. CDR3 region: CASSSWEASYQPQHF. CDR3 bases: TGTGCCAGCAGCTCCTGGGAGGCGAGTTATCAGCCCCAGCATTTT.

This rearrangement joins TRBV9 to TRBJ1-4; TRBD1 matches 8 bases. This CDR3 comprises 14 residues. V lost 3 bases to trimming and J lost 7 bases; unmatched junction nucleotides: 5. Germline loops: CDR1 SGDLS, CDR2 YYNGEE. As DNA, the CDR3 is TGTGCCAGCAGCGCCACAGGGGGGGGTGAAAAACTGTTTTTT. It encodes CASSATGGGEKLFF.

The V gene is TRBV14, the J gene TRBJ2-5, with TRBD2 identical over 12 bases. Germline V gives CDR1 SGHDN, CDR2 FVKESK. The CDR3 contains 14 residues. V was pared by 8 bases and J by 0 bases, with 1 base of the junction left unmatched. CDR3 sequence: CASGTSGYQETQYF. CDR3 coding DNA: TGTGCCAGCGGGACTAGCGGGTACCAAGAGACCCAGTACTTC. Based on the CDR3 plus reference TRBV14 and TRBJ2-5, the full variable domain is EAGVTQFPSHSVIEKGQTVTLRCDPISGHDNLYWYRRVMGKEIKFLLHFVKESKQDESGMPNNRFLAERTGGTYSTLKVQPAELEDSGVYFCASGTSGYQETQYFGPGTRLLVL.

J is TRBJ1-1 and V is TRBV6-1, with D possibly matching TRBD1 (5 bases). Looked up from germline, CDR1 is MNHNS and CDR2 is SASEGT. Deletions cut 5 bases from V and 0 bases from J, with 10 bases between. The length of the CDR3 is 14 residues. The CDR3 sequence: CASSPGLMNTEAFF. The CDR3 nucleotides read TGTGCCAGCAGTCCGGGACTGATGAACACTGAAGCTTTCTTT.

The rearrangement links TRBV5-1 to TRBJ2-7; D gene uncertain. Germline lookup yields CDR1 SGHRS and CDR2 YFSETQ. The CDR3 consists of 15 residues. V was clipped by 0 bases and J by 4 bases, with 14 bases between them. The CDR3 region is CASSLAAGPRYEQYF. The CDR3 bases are TGCGCCAGCAGCTTGGCAGCAGGCCCCAGGTACGAGCAGTACTTC.

This chain uses TRBV5-1 with TRBJ2-3, with 9 positions matching TRBD2. Per germline, CDR1 SGHRS and CDR2 YFSETQ. This CDR3 region has 15 residues. Trimming removed 4 bases from V and 5 bases from J; junction bases left unmatched: 8. CDR3 in DNA: TGCGCCAGCAGCACCTTAGCGGGGGCGGGAGATACGCAGTATTTT. Translating it yields CASSTLAGAGDTQYF.

The rearrangement joins TRBV6-5 to TRBJ2-7, with a weak D call TRBD2 (5 bases). V was pared by 6 bases and J by 0 bases, with 15 bases between. CDR1 MNHEY and CDR2 SVGAGI come from the germline V gene. This CDR3 comprises 15 residues. The CDR3 DNA follows: TGTGCCAGCAGGGGGAGCCTACAGAGCTCCTACGAGCAGTACTTC. It translates to CASRGSLQSSYEQYF.

The chain combines TRBV5-5 with TRBJ2-2; the D gene is possibly TRBD1 (6 bases). Germline V gene sequence: CDR1 SGHKS, CDR2 YYEKEE (reference sequence). The V and J ends lost 0 bases and 1 base respectively, with 10 bases between them. The CDR3 totals 16 residues. The CDR3 region has the DNA TGTGCCAGCAGCTTGGGGACAGCCAAGAACACCGGGGAGCTGTTTTTT. Protein: CASSLGTAKNTGELFF.

The rearrangement uses TRBV30 and TRBJ2-7; 9 bases map to TRBD1. Trimming at V came to 7 bases and at J to 3 bases, leaving 10 bases not matched to a gene. This CDR3 has 14 amino acids. Per germline, CDR1 GTSNPN and CDR2 SVGIG (reference sequence). CDR3 DNA sequence: TGTGCCTATTTACAGGGGGCAGGAGACTACGAGCAGTACTTC. Its protein is CAYLQGAGDYEQYF.

The chain links TRBV2 to TRBJ1-1; TRBD1 might be the D (6 bases). This CDR3 has 13 residues. From germline, CDR1 is SNHLY and CDR2 FYNNEI. Trimming pared 10 bases from V and 4 bases from J, leaving 16 bases between. This chain's CDR3 is CATQGQGLTEAFF. As DNA, the CDR3 is TGTGCCACCCAGGGGCAGGGCCTCACTGAAGCTTTCTTT.

This sequence joins TRBV11-3 and TRBJ2-3; 12 bases line up with TRBD2. Germline V CDR1 and CDR2: SGHNT, YENEEA. Germline trimming cut 5 bases from V and 6 bases from J; bases unmatched to any gene: 3. The CDR3 sequence is 14 residues long. CDR3 in DNA: TGTGCCAGCAGCCCGACTAGCGGGAGTGATACGCAGTATTTT. This encodes CASSPTSGSDTQYF.

This chain uses TRBV13 with TRBJ1-4; 10 bases are a match to TRBD1. Germline-derived CDR1 and CDR2 are PRHDT and FYEKMQ (reference sequence). The CDR3 extends over 16 amino acids. V dropped 5 bases and J dropped 10; count of bases not matched to a gene: 13. In DNA, the CDR3 is TGTGCCAGCAGCCGACAGGGGGCTCAACTTAGGGGAAAACTGTTTTTT. Translated, it gives CASSRQGAQLRGKLFF.

This rearrangement joins TRBV7-8 to TRBJ1-2; D perhaps matches TRBD1 (6 bases). V was clipped by 5 bases and J by 5 bases, with 24 bases between them. The CDR3 runs 17 residues. The germline CDR1 and CDR2 sequences are SGHVS and FQNEAQ. As DNA, the CDR3 is TGTGCCAGCAGCACGCTACCCAGGGGAGGGCTGGGATATGGCTACACCTTC. Its translation is CASSTLPRGGLGYGYTF. The entire variable domain, with the rest obtained from reference TRBV7-8 and TRBJ1-2, is as follows: GAGVSQSPRYKVAKRGQDVALRCDPISGHVSLFWYQQALGQGPEFLTYFQNEAQLDKSGLPSDRFFAERPEGSVSTLKIQRTQQEDSAVYLCASSTLPRGGLGYGYTFGSGTRLTVV.

The chain employs TRBV9 and TRBJ1-3; D perhaps matches TRBD1 (5 bases). The ends were cut back, 4 bases at V and 8 bases at J, with 22 bases in the middle. Germline V lookup: CDR1 SGDLS, CDR2 YYNGEE. The CDR3 length is 16 residues. Here the CDR3 reads CASSSLEGIQAYTIYF. CDR3 DNA: TGTGCCAGCAGCTCCCTGGAGGGGATCCAGGCATACACCATATATTTT.

The chain couples TRBV28 to TRBJ2-2, with 10 positions matching TRBD2. The junction had 5 bases not matched to a gene; V was cut back by 4 bases and J by 6 bases. This CDR3 has 15 amino acids. Germline lookup yields CDR1 MDHEN and CDR2 SYDVKM. Here the CDR3 reads CASSSISGRAGELFF. CDR3 sequence (DNA): TGTGCCAGCAGTTCGATAAGCGGGAGGGCCGGGGAGCTGTTTTTT.

The rearrangement uses TRBV6-1 and TRBJ2-7; 8 bases align to TRBD2. This CDR3 comprises 16 residues. Germline V gives CDR1 MNHNS, CDR2 SASEGT. Losses at the gene ends were 1 base for V and 0 bases for J; bases not matched to a gene: 5. The CDR3 region is CASSEGRLASSYEQYF. For the CDR3, the DNA is TGTGCCAGCAGTGAAGGACGACTAGCGAGCTCCTACGAGCAGTACTTC.

The rearrangement joins TRBV5-1 to TRBJ2-1; a weak D match, TRBD2 (6 bases). The CDR3 is 14 residues long. Germline V gene data show CDR1 as SGHRS and CDR2 as YFSETQ. The V gene lost 4 bases and the J gene lost 0 bases, with 8 bases spanning the gap. CDR3 amino acids: CASSPGDSYNEQFF. The CDR3 coding sequence is TGCGCCAGCAGCCCGGGGGACTCCTACAATGAGCAGTTCTTC.

The rearrangement joins TRBV9 to TRBJ2-7; 12 nucleotides align to TRBD1. The CDR3 has 15 amino acids. J gave up 5 bases and V 0 bases, and 3 bases lay outside the gene matches. CDR1 SGDLS and CDR2 YYNGEE come from the germline V gene. CDR3 loop: CASSVGGTGGDEQYF. As DNA, the CDR3 is TGTGCCAGCAGCGTAGGGGGGACAGGGGGCGACGAGCAGTACTTC.

The chain is built from TRBV30 and TRBJ1-1; D unresolved. Germline CDR1 is GTSNPN and CDR2 is SVGIG (reference sequence). The CDR3 totals 12 residues. The V and J ends lost 4 bases and 5 bases respectively, with 11 bases between them. CDR3 sequence: CAWTRTGTEAFF. CDR3 nucleotides: TGTGCCTGGACCCGGACTGGGACTGAAGCTTTCTTT.

The chain couples TRBV7-9 to TRBJ1-5, with 10 positions matching TRBD1. V dropped 5 bases and J dropped 3; count of bases not matched to a gene: 10. CDR3 length: 17 residues. From germline, CDR1 is SEHNR and CDR2 FQNEAQ (reference sequence). CDR3 bases: TGTGCCAGCAGCGACGACAGGGGGCCGGTCTACAATCAGCCCCAGCATTTT. It yields the protein CASSDDRGPVYNQPQHF. Full variable domain (rest looked up from reference TRBV7-9 and TRBJ1-5): DTGVSQNPRHKITKRGQNVTFRCDPISEHNRLYWYRQTLGQGPEFLTYFQNEAQLEKSRLLSDRFSAERPKGSFSTLEIQRTEQGDSAMYLCASSDDRGPVYNQPQHFGDGTRLSIL.

The chain uses TRBV9 and TRBJ2-7; perhaps TRBD2 as D (5 bases). Deletions cut 2 bases from V and 7 bases from J, with 19 bases between. The CDR3 contains 15 residues. Germline CDR1 is SGDLS and CDR2 is YYNGEE. This CDR3 reads CASSVTAVATGEQYF. The CDR3 nucleotides are TGTGCCAGCAGCGTCACGGCGGTCGCCACGGGAGAGCAGTACTTC.

J is TRBJ1-1 and V is TRBV18; tentative D call: TRBD1 (5 bases). Trimming took 3 bases from V and 5 from J, leaving 13 bases between them. From germline, CDR1 is KGHSH and CDR2 LQKENI. The CDR3 is made up of 14 amino acids. The CDR3 nucleotides read TGTGCCAGCTCACCGGGTTCAGGGAGGACTGAAGCTTTCTTT. Translating it yields CASSPGSGRTEAFF.

CDR3 loop: CASRAGTSGRYEQYF. The CDR3 DNA reads as TGCGCCAGCAGGGCCGGGACTAGCGGGCGGTACGAGCAGTACTTC. The rearrangement joins TRBV5-1 to TRBJ2-7, with 12 bases identical to TRBD2. Looked up from germline, CDR1 is SGHRS and CDR2 is YFSETQ. V shed 5 bases and J 4 bases; nucleotides not matched to a gene: 7. The CDR3 is made up of 15 amino acids.

This clone is called medium-sized (0.01 to 0.1%) based on its frequency. V gene TRBV25-1 combines with J gene TRBJ1-6, with unresolved D. Trimming cost V 5 bases and J 8 bases, with 10 bases left between them. The CDR3 length is 13 residues. Germline CDR1 and CDR2: MGHDK and SYGVNS. CDR3 sequence reads: CASSRGGYSPLHF. As DNA, the CDR3 is TGTGCCAGCAGTCGGGGAGGGTATTCACCCCTCCACTTT.

V gene TRBV4-2 combines with J gene TRBJ1-1, with 7 nucleotides matching TRBD1. The germline V gene has CDR1 LGHNA and CDR2 YNFKEQ. V dropped 3 bases and J dropped 5; count of bases not matched to a gene: 9. The CDR3 has 15 amino acids. For the CDR3, the DNA is TGTGCCAGCAGCCAGAGGACAGGCGGGCGGACTGAAGCTTTCTTT. As protein: CASSQRTGGRTEAFF.

This chain uses TRBV11-2 with TRBJ2-1; 8 nucleotides align to TRBD1. The germline CDR1 and CDR2 sequences are SGHAT and FQNNGV. The J segment lost 6 bases and the V segment lost 2 bases, leaving 9 bases of the junction unmatched. This CDR3 region has 16 residues. The DNA of the CDR3 is TGTGCCAGCAGCTTAAGTGGACAGGGTAGGTTCAATGAGCAGTTCTTC. Protein product: CASSLSGQGRFNEQFF.